This T cell receptor (beta chain) was captured in a study of cytomegalovirus exposure and HLA in healthy donors. Broader study findings: Later analysis suggested most CMV-associated TCR beta chains were HLA-restricted. One variant, a missense change in DCLRE1C, was linked in a later analysis to TCR beta V- and J-gene trimming. The study carried out a later analysis of TCR beta sequences. It associated approximately 15,000 of them with specific HLA alleles at a false discovery rate of 0.05. An analysis done earlier found most TCR beta V segments productive about 90% or about 30% of the time.

Germline CDR1 MNHEY, CDR2 SMNVEV (reference sequence). The CDR3 covers 17 residues. V gave up 4 bases and J gave up 0 bases, with 16 bases separating them. Remarks on this clone: The antigen remains undetermined.

Both 60 Vbeta primers and 13 Jbeta primers went into the PCR. TCRdb keeps only in-frame clones here, not all; method: immunoSEQ multiplex PCR. The sample consists of about 120,000 clones, 60% to 80% of them appearing once. The rearrangement uses TRBV27 and TRBJ1-3, with D uncertain. The material sequenced was PBMCs. This TCR came from a middle-aged man in good health and CMV-seropositive. The CDR3 loop reads CASSSSYSKLSGNTIYF. As DNA, the CDR3 is TGTGCCAGCAGTTCCAGTTACAGCAAACTCTCTGGAAACACCATATATTTT.